This T cell receptor (beta chain) was documented in a study of CD8 T cells in ankylosing spondylitis. Regarding the study as a whole: Blood from ankylosing spondylitis patients appeared to carry a characteristic eight-variant TCR beta motif. Both synovial fluid and blood in reactive arthritis had previously been reported to carry some motif variants.

Library preparation for TCR beta used quantitative 5'-RACE with molecular barcodes. TCRdb recomputed calls from the 5' RACE reads with MiXCR, one row per CDR3 protein. The sample contains 400,000 or so distinct CDR3 sequences, 25% to 30% of which appear only once. V was clipped by 3 bases and J by 3 bases; unmatched bases: 2. The CDR3 has 13 residues. The V gene's germline CDR1 is DFQATT and CDR2 SNEGSKA (reference sequence). This clonotype came up a few times. What it binds is unknown. This TCR was sampled from a male donor with ankylosing spondylitis. Sequencing was carried out using blood, either unsorted or a sorted T cell fraction (not recorded which). The V gene is TRBV20-1, the J gene TRBJ2-3; 8 positions match TRBD2. The CDR3 DNA sequence: TGCAGTGCTAGCGGGAGGGCGACAGATACGCAGTATTTT. Encoded protein: CSASGRATDTQYF.